This T cell receptor (beta chain) is drawn from a study of blood T cell repertoires in COVID-19. Background on the study: Sites in the United States, Italy and Spain provided acute and convalescent COVID-19 samples. Sample material is recorded as cDNA or gDNA derived from T cells, B-cell-depleted T cells, or PBMCs.

As processed by the authors: Reference gene primers were amplified, and this amplification served to estimate nucleated cell counts. Method: immunoSEQ multiplex PCR; TCRdb's copy keeps in-frame clones and lacks some. V, J and clone size were drawn from that table, and D and trimming were deduced from the DNA. This repertoire shows 300,000 to 350,000 clones, roughly 86% found once; its top ten account for 6% to 8.5%. The CDR3 loop spans 16 amino acids. The V gene's germline CDR1 is ENHRY and CDR2 SYGVKD. J lost 0 bases, V lost 8 bases, and 8 bases had no gene match. Seattle patient enrollment occurred during active infection, with longitudinal follow-up thereafter.

The specimen sequenced was peripheral blood. The receptor was isolated from a woman in her 70s with COVID-19, enrolled during active disease. V is TRBV10-3 and J is TRBJ2-2; TRBD2 matches 8 bases. This chain's CDR3 is CAIAGGGTTNTGELFF. CDR3 sequence (DNA): TGTGCCATCGCCGGGGGGGGCACGACGAACACCGGGGAGCTGTTTTTT.